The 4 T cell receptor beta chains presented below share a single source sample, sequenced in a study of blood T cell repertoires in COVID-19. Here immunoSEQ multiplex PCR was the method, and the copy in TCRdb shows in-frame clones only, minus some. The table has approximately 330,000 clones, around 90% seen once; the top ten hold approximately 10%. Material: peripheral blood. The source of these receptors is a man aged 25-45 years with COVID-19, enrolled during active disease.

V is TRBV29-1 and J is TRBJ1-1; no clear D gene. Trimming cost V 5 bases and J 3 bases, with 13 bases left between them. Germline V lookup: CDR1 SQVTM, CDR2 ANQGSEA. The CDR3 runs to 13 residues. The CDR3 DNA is TGCAGCGTTACGAGTATCGGGGACACTGAAGCTTTCTTT. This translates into CSVTSIGDTEAFF.

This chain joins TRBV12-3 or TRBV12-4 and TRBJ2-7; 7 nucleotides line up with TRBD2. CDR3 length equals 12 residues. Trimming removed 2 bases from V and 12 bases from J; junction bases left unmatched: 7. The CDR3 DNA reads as TGTGCCAGCAGTTTACCCCCGGGGGGTCTGTACTTC. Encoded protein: CASSLPPGGLYF.

The CDR3 DNA is TGTGCCAGCAGCCAGACTAGCGGGAGGGCCACAGATACGCAGTATTTT. Residues: CASSQTSGRATDTQYF. The chain is built from TRBV6-2 or TRBV6-3 and TRBJ2-3; the match to TRBD2 covers 14 bases. The CDR3 spans 16 residues. CDR1 is MNHEY, CDR2 SVGEGT, per germline. The J segment lost 2 bases and the V segment lost 6 bases, leaving 4 bases of the junction unmatched.

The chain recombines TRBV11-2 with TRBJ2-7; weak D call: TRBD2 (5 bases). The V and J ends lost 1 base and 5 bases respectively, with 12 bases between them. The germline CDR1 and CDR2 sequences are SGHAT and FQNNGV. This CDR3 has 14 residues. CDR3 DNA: TGTGCCAGCAGCTTAGCGCCCCCGCGGGACGAGCAGTACTTC. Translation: CASSLAPPRDEQYF.